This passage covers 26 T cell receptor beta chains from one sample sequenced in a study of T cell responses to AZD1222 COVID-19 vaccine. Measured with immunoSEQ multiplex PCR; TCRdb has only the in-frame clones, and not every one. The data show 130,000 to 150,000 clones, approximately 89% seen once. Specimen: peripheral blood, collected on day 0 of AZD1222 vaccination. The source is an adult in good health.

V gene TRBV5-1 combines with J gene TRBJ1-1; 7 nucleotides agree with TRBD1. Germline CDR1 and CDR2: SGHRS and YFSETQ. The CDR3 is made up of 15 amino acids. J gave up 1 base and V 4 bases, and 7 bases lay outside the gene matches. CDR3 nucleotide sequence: TGCGCCAGCAGCCTATACGGACAGGCGAACACTGAAGCTTTCTTT. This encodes CASSLYGQANTEAFF.

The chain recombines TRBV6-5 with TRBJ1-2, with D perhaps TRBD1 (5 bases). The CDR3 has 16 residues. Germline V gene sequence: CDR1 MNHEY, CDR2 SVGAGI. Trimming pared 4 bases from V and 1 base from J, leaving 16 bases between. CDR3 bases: TGTGCCAGCAGTTCTCAGCTCGGGGGATATAACTATGGCTACACCTTC. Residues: CASSSQLGGYNYGYTF.

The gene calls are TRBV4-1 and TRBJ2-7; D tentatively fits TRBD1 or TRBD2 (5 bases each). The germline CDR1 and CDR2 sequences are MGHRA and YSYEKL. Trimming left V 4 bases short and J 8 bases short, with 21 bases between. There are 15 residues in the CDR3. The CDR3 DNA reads TGCGCCAGCAGCCCTATTCTCCGGGACCCCGCCAAGCAGTACTTC. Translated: CASSPILRDPAKQYF.

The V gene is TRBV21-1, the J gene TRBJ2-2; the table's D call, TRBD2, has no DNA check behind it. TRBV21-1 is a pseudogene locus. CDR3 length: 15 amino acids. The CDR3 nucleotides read TGTGCCAGCAGTAGCGGGGGCACAAACACCGGGGAGCTGTTTTTT. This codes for CASSSGGTNTGELFF.

This chain's CDR3 is CAWSYNSGNTIYF. The CDR3 nucleotides read TGTGCCTGGAGCTACAACTCTGGAAACACCATATATTTT. The chain joins TRBV30 to TRBJ1-3; no definite D call. The germline V gene has CDR1 GTSNPN and CDR2 SVGIG (reference sequence). This CDR3 has 13 amino acids. With 3 bases removed from V and 0 bases from J, the gap between germline ends came to 6 bases.

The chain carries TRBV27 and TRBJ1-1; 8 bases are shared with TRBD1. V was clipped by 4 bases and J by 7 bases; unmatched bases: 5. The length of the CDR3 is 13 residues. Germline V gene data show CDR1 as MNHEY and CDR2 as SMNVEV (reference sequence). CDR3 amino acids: CASSSAQGDEAFF. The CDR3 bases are TGTGCCAGCAGTTCAGCACAGGGGGATGAAGCTTTCTTT.

The CDR3 loop reads CASSHQGTIPFNEQFF. In DNA form, the CDR3 reads TGTGCCAGCAGCCACCAGGGGACTATTCCATTCAATGAGCAGTTCTTC. The chain combines TRBV4-2 with TRBJ2-1, with a possible D match to TRBD2 (7 bases). Trimming left V 3 bases short and J 6 bases short, with 18 bases between. The CDR3 sequence is 16 residues long. From germline, CDR1 is LGHNA and CDR2 YNFKEQ.

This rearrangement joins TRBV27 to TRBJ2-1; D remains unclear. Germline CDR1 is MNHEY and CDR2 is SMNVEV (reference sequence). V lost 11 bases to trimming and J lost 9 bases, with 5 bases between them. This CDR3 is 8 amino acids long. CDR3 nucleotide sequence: TGTGCCGTTGGTGAGCAGTTCTTC. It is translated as CAVGEQFF.

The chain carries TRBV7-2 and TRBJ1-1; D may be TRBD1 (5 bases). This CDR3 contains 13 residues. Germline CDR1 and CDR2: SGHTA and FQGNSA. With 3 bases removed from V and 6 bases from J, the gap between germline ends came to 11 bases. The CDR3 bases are TGTGCCAGCAGCTTGGTGGGGGGTTCTGAAGCTTTCTTT. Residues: CASSLVGGSEAFF.

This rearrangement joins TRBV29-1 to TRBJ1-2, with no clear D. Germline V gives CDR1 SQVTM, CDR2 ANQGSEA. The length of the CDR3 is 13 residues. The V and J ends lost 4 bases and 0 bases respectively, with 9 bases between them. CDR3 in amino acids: CSVVPAPNYGYTF. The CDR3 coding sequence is TGCAGCGTTGTACCGGCACCTAACTATGGCTACACCTTC.

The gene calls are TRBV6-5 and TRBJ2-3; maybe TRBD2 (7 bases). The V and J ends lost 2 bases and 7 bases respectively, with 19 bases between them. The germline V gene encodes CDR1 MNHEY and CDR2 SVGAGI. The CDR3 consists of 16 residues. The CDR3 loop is CASSYASRGARNTQYF. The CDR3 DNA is TGTGCCAGCAGTTACGCATCTCGGGGGGCGCGAAATACGCAGTATTTT.

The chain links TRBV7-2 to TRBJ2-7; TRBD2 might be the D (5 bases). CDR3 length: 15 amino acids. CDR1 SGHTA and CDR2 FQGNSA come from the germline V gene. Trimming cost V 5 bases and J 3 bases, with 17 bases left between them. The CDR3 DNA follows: TGTGCCAGCAGCCGGGATCAGGACGGACTCTACGAGCAGTACTTC. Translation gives CASSRDQDGLYEQYF.

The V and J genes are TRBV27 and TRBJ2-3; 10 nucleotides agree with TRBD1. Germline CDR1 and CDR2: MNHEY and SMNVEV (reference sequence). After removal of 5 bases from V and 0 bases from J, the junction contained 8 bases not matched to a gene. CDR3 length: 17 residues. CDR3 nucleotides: TGTGCCAGCAGTAACTACGGGACAGGGGCTAGCACAGATACGCAGTATTTT. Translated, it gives CASSNYGTGASTDTQYF.

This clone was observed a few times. The CDR3 loop is CASSLDRSADYGYTF. CDR3 nucleotide sequence: TGTGCCAGCAGCTTAGACAGGAGCGCGGACTATGGCTACACCTTC. This rearrangement joins TRBV7-2 to TRBJ1-2; D may be TRBD1 (5 bases). V dropped 1 base and J dropped 3 bases, with 12 bases sitting between them. Germline V gene data show CDR1 as SGHTA and CDR2 as FQGNSA. The CDR3 totals 15 residues.

The CDR3, as DNA: TGTGCCAGCAGTCCCCGAGCTCTCGGAGCTTTCTTT. Translation gives CASSPRALGAFF. This chain uses TRBV12-3 or TRBV12-4 with TRBJ1-1; no firm D call. Trimming shortened V by 5 bases and J by 10 bases, and 14 bases separated the two germline ends. The CDR3 is 12 residues long.

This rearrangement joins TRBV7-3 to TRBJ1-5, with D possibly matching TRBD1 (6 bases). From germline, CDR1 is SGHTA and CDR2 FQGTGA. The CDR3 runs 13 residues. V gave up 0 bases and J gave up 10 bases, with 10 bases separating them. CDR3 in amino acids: CASSLTGQSPQHF. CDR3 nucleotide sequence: TGTGCCAGCAGCTTAACAGGACAGTCACCCCAGCATTTT.

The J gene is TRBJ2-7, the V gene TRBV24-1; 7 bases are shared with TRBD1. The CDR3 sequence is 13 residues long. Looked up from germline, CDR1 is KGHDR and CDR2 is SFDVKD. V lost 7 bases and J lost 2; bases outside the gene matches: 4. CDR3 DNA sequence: TGTGCCACCAGCCGGGACAGCGCCTACGAGCAGTACTTC. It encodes CATSRDSAYEQYF.

The CDR3 loop reads CASSSLDREYGYTF. CDR3 in DNA: TGTGCCAGCAGCTCATTGGACAGGGAGTATGGCTACACCTTC. The chain uses TRBV5-6 and TRBJ1-2; TRBD1 matches at 8 bases. From germline, CDR1 is SGHDT and CDR2 YYEEEE. The length of the CDR3 is 14 residues. Trimming cost V 3 bases and J 5 bases; bases outside gene matches: 6.

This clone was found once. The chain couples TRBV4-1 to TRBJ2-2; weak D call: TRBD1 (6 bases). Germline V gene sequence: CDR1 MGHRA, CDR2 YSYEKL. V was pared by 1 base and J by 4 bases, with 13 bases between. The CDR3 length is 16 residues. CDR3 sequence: CASSQVNRAGTGELFF. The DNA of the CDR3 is TGCGCCAGCAGCCAAGTAAACAGGGCGGGCACCGGGGAGCTGTTTTTT.

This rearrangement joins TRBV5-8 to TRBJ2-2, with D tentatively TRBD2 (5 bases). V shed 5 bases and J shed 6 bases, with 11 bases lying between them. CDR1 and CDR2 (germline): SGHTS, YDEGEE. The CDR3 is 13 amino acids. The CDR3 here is CASRLVGAGELFF. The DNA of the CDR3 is TGTGCCAGCAGACTAGTCGGGGCCGGGGAGCTGTTTTTT.

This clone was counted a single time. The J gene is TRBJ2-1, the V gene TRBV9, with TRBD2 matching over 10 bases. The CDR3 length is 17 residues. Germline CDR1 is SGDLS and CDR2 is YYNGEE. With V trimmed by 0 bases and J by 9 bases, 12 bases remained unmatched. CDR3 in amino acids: CASSVASLAGGYGEQFF. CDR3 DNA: TGTGCCAGCAGCGTAGCCTCCTTAGCGGGGGGATACGGTGAGCAGTTCTTC.

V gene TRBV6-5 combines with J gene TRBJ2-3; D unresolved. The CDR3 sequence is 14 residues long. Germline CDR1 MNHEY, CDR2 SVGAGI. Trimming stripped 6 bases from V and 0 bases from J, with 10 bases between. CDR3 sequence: CASRWSTSTDTQYF. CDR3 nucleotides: TGTGCCAGCAGGTGGTCAACTAGCACAGATACGCAGTATTTT.

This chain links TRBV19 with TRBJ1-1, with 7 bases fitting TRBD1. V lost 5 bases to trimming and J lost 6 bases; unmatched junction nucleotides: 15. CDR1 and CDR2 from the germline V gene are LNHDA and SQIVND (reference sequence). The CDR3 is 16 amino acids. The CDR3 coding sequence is TGTGCCAGTAGTCGAGGTTTTATAGGGACAGCCTCTGAAGCTTTCTTT. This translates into CASSRGFIGTASEAFF.

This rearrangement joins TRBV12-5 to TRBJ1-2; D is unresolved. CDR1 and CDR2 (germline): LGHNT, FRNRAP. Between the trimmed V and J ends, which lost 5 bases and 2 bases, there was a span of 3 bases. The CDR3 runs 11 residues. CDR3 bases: TGTGCTAGTGGTCAGAACTATGGCTACACCTTC. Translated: CASGQNYGYTF. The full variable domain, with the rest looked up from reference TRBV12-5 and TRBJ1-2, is DARVTQTPRHKVTEMGQEVTMRCQPILGHNTVFWYRQTMMQGLELLAYFRNRAPLDDSGMPKDRFSAEMPDATLATLKIQPSEPRDSAVYFCASGQNYGYTFGSGTRLTVV.

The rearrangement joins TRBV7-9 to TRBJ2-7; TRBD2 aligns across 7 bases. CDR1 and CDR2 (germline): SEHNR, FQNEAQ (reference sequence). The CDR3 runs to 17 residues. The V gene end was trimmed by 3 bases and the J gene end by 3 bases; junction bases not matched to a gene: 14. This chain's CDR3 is CASSLWQGEGRIYEQYF. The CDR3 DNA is TGTGCCAGCAGCTTGTGGCAAGGGGAGGGCCGGATCTACGAGCAGTACTTC. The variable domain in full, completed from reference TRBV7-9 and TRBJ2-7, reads DTGVSQNPRHKITKRGQNVTFRCDPISEHNRLYWYRQTLGQGPEFLTYFQNEAQLEKSRLLSDRFSAERPKGSFSTLEIQRTEQGDSAMYLCASSLWQGEGRIYEQYFGPGTRLTVT.

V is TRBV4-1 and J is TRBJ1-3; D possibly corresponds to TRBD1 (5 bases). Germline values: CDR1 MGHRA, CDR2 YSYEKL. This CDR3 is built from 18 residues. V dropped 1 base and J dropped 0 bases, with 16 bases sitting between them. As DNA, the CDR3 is TGCGCCAGCAGCCAAGTGGGGGGTACAGGTTTCTCTGGAAACACCATATATTTT. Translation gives CASSQVGGTGFSGNTIYF.